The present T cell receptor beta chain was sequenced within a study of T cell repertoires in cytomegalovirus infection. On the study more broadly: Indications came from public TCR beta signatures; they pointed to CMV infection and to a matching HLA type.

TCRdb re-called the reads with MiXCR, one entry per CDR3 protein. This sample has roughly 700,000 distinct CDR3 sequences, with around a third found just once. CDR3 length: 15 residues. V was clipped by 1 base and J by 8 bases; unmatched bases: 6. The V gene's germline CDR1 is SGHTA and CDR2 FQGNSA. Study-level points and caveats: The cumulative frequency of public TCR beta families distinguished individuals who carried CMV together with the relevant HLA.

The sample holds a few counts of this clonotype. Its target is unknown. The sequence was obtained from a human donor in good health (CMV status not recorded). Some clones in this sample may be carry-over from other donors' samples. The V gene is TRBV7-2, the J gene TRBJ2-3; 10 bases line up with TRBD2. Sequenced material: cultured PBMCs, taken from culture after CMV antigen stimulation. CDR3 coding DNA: TGTGCCAGCAGCTTAGAGGGGACTAGCGAGAGTACGCAGTATTTT. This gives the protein CASSLEGTSESTQYF.